This T cell receptor (beta chain) was captured by sequencing in a study of PD-1 blockade in classical Hodgkin lymphoma (dated by TCRdb to between 2020 and 2021). About the investigation overall: Nivolumab dosing was 3 mg/kg intravenously every 2 weeks, continuing until either disease progression or unacceptable toxicity. The study used CyTOF and TCR beta sequencing to define a peripheral blood immune signature of response to PD-1 blockade in classical Hodgkin lymphoma. The paper's findings and limits, for the study overall: Baseline TCR diversity was reported to be lower in newly diagnosed patients than in healthy donors, and even lower in relapsed/refractory patients. Trial patients achieving complete response had baseline diversity similar to newly diagnosed patients, whereas partial responders and progressors had significantly lower diversity. By C4D1, a significant rise was seen in CD4+ TCR diversity but not in CD8+ TCR diversity (p=0.0027 vs p=0.16), and the rise was most apparent among complete responders (p=0.02). The study was restricted to a single clinical trial cohort, and the causes of repertoire differences, possibly disease activity or prior therapy, were left undefined. Patients starting nivolumab less than 1 year after ASCT had lower diversity and were excluded from later analyses to avoid confounding by immune reconstitution.

The sample's time point, from its label and the paper: cycle 1 day 1 (C1D1), immediately before nivolumab initiation. Relapse after autologous stem cell transplantation had occurred in all trial patients, and cohorts A, B and C were distinguished by prior brentuximab vedotin exposure. Magnetic negative selection with a Miltenyi CD4+ T cell isolation kit was used to purify CD4+ T cells from thawed PBMCs. The trial cohort was composed of about 60 patients with relapsed/refractory classical Hodgkin lymphoma, for whom complete response, partial response or progressive disease was recorded as best overall response. Trial patients were treated with single-agent nivolumab in the multi-cohort phase II CheckMate 205 trial. An independent review committee assessed best overall response using the 2007 International Working Group response criteria. Trial PBMCs were obtained immediately prior to nivolumab initiation (C1D1) and on therapy at cycle 2 day 1 and cycle 4 day 1. Peripheral blood was collected in 8 mL Vacutainer Cell Preparation Tubes, from which PBMCs were isolated by centrifugation and then cryopreserved. Purified CD4+ and CD8+ fractions were generated only in cases for which an additional PBMC sample was available. Magnetically labelled cells were removed on LS columns in a quadroMACS separator, and the flow-through was collected as the purified fraction.

Genomic DNA was extracted with the Qiagen DNeasy kit from unsorted PBMCs and from negatively selected CD4+ and CD8+ fractions. Amplification of TCR beta CDR3 regions was done by immunoSEQ multiplex PCR with primers that anneal to V and J segments. A synthetic immune receptor repertoire was used to minimize amplification bias, and remaining bias was computationally removed after sequencing. The authors' analysis ran thus. Repertoire diversity was quantified as the Shannon entropy index using custom Python scripts. The unsorted, CD4+ and CD8+ repertoires were each analyzed separately, with the exception of combined analyses, where CD4+ and CD8+ sequences were merged in silico. Clonal expansion was defined as at least a 2-fold frequency increase after treatment relative to C1D1, with a pseudocount of 0.5 for undetected baseline clones. Clones with 0 or 1 copy at C1D1 were classified as singleton clones, and clones with 2 or more copies were classified as non-singleton clones. Clones expanded in unsorted samples were labelled as CD4+, CD8+ or unknown by matching protein sequences in sorted samples from the same patient. Wilcoxon tests were applied to paired samples to test diversity changes from C1D1 to C4D1. TCRdb's version of the immuneACCESS table is confined to in-frame rearrangements and falls short of the full clone set. An unresolved V gene accounts for under half of the shortfall where checked; the remainder is of unknown origin. V and J calls and clone size are those listed in that table; D and trimming were worked out from the DNA. Within this sample are about 24,000 clones, with 84% of them counted one time only. Together, the top ten hold 1.8% of the sample.

As regards this clone: No cognate antigen has been identified for it. It has no much larger one-base neighbor in the sample; base qualities were not kept.

CDR1 MRHNA and CDR2 SNTAGT were looked up in the germline V gene. At the junction V is shortened by 0 bases and J by 4 bases, with 6 bases in between. The CDR3 runs 13 amino acids, cysteine and phenylalanine included. Here the CDR3 DNA is all that survives: 39 bases in frame from base 1. The receptor was derived from a human donor with classical Hodgkin lymphoma. The V and J genes are TRBV6-4 and TRBJ1-2; TRBD1 is possibly the D segment (5 matching bases). The sample consisted of CD4+ T cells from blood, taken at baseline. The DNA sequence follows: TGTGCCAGCAGTGACTCTGGGACCTATGGCTACACCTTC. Translated, it reads CASSDSGTYGYTF.